The source of this TCR beta chain is a study of blood T cells in healthy people across ages. Turning to the study itself: Researchers report that template switching captured about one barcoded beta molecule per two T cells.

Ranging in age from about 6 to 95, the donors were healthy Caucasian individuals from Russia. Every participating donor contributed around 9.5 milliliters of peripheral blood through a draw. In each sample, at least 7 million PBMCs were isolated. Trimming removed 3 bases at V and 6 bases at J, with 3 bases between. Per the germline V gene, CDR1 is MNHEY and CDR2 is SMNVEV (reference sequence). The CDR3 is 11 amino acids. Combining a sample-barcoded 5' primer with a J-beta primer mix, a second PCR ran for about 6 to 12 cycles. TCRdb itself ran the 5' RACE reads through MiXCR, one entry per CDR3 protein. The sample contains some 1.4 million distinct CDR3 sequences, around 39% of which appear only once.

This TCR was sampled from a woman aged 18-29 years in good health. The sequenced sample was blood. The chain carries TRBV27 and TRBJ1-5, with no clear D. CDR3 coding DNA: TGTGCCAGCAGTTTGGTTCAGCCCCAGCATTTT. It is translated as CASSLVQPQHF.